Following are 11 T cell receptor beta chains from one sample sequenced in a study of blood T cell repertoires in COVID-19. Profiling relied on immunoSEQ multiplex PCR, and the TCRdb table lists in-frame clones only, not all of them. The sample holds over 70,000 clones, around 83% seen once. The source material was peripheral blood. These receptors were taken from a man in his sixties with COVID-19, enrolled during active disease.

The chain carries TRBV11-1 and TRBJ2-3; 9 bases match TRBD1. V was clipped by 1 base and J by 5 bases; unmatched bases: 7. The CDR3 consists of 16 residues. CDR1 and CDR2 from the germline V gene are SGHAT and FQDESV (reference sequence). This chain's CDR3 is CASSLEENRGQDTQYF. The CDR3 DNA is TGTGCCAGCAGCTTAGAGGAGAACAGGGGGCAAGATACGCAGTATTTT.

The chain employs TRBV7-9 and TRBJ2-1; 7 bases are a match to TRBD2. V shed 5 bases and J 2 bases; nucleotides not matched to a gene: 6. Germline CDR1 SEHNR, CDR2 FQNEAQ (reference sequence). CDR3 size: 15 residues. In nucleotides, the CDR3 is TGTGCCAGCAGCCTCCGCGGGGGAACCTACAATGAGCAGTTCTTC. Protein: CASSLRGGTYNEQFF.

The chain is built from TRBV10-2 and TRBJ2-5, with TRBD2 matching 12 bases. V trimming: 1 base; J trimming: 2 bases; junction bases outside the gene matches: 2. This CDR3 comprises 16 residues. The germline V gene has CDR1 WSHSY and CDR2 SAAADI. This CDR3 is CASSEWGLAGQETQYF. The CDR3 nucleotides read TGCGCCAGCAGTGAGTGGGGACTAGCGGGTCAAGAGACCCAGTACTTC.

The J gene is TRBJ1-1, the V gene TRBV7-9; TRBD1 matches 10 bases. Germline-derived CDR1 and CDR2 are SEHNR and FQNEAQ (reference sequence). V was clipped by 5 bases and J by 4 bases; unmatched bases: 4. CDR3 size: 14 residues. The CDR3 protein is CASSRRDRGTEAFF. The CDR3 DNA reads as TGTGCCAGCAGCCGGCGGGACAGGGGCACTGAAGCTTTCTTT.

The genes are TRBV6-5 and TRBJ1-5; D not certain. There are 14 residues in the CDR3. V lost 2 bases and J 5 bases, leaving 10 bases between the germline ends. Germline CDR1 MNHEY, CDR2 SVGAGI. Here the CDR3 DNA reads TGTGCCAGCAGTTACCTGGGAGAGGATCAGCCCCAGCATTTT. Its translation is CASSYLGEDQPQHF.

This clone came up a few times. This rearrangement joins TRBV5-1 to TRBJ1-4; the D is unclear. This CDR3 region has 15 residues. Trimming shortened V by 4 bases and J by 3 bases, and 13 bases separated the two germline ends. Germline loops: CDR1 SGHRS, CDR2 YFSETQ. CDR3 sequence reads: CASSRGGRANEKLFF. The CDR3 nucleotides read TGCGCCAGCAGCCGTGGAGGGCGTGCTAATGAAAAACTGTTTTTT.

The gene calls are TRBV2 and TRBJ2-5; 7 bases agree with TRBD2. CDR1 is SNHLY and CDR2 is FYNNEI in the germline V gene. J gave up 3 bases and V 4 bases, and 5 bases lay outside the gene matches. The CDR3 has 14 amino acids. The CDR3 DNA reads TGTGCCAGCAGTGGTCTAGCGGTCGAAGAGACCCAGTACTTC. Translation gives CASSGLAVEETQYF.

This chain joins TRBV5-4 and TRBJ1-5, with 7 bases that match TRBD1. This CDR3 has 14 residues. V shed 3 bases, J shed 1 base, and the junction held 1 base outside the gene matches. Per the germline V gene, CDR1 is SGHNT and CDR2 is YYREEE (reference sequence). The DNA for the CDR3 is TGTGCCAGCAGCTCGGGACAGAGCAATCAGCCCCAGCATTTT. Translation gives CASSSGQSNQPQHF.

The rearrangement links TRBV19 to TRBJ1-1; TRBD1 matches 7 bases. Looked up from germline, CDR1 is LNHDA and CDR2 is SQIVND (reference sequence). The CDR3 is made up of 13 amino acids. With V trimmed by 4 bases and J by 7 bases, 6 bases remained unmatched. The CDR3 loop is CASSTEPGGEAFF. DNA for the CDR3: TGTGCCAGTAGTACAGAACCAGGGGGTGAAGCTTTCTTT. Full variable domain (rest looked up from reference TRBV19 and TRBJ1-1): DGGITQSPKYLFRKEGQNVTLSCEQNLNHDAMYWYRQDPGQGLRLIYYSQIVNDFQKGDIAEGYSVSREKKESFPLTVTSAQKNPTAFYLCASSTEPGGEAFFGQGTRLTVV.

The chain carries TRBV4-1 and TRBJ2-1; no clear D gene. This CDR3 region has 16 residues. Trimming stripped 6 bases from V and 0 bases from J, with 15 bases between. Germline lookup yields CDR1 MGHRA and CDR2 YSYEKL. The DNA for the CDR3 is TGCGCCAGCAGACCCGCCGGTACAGACTCCTACAATGAGCAGTTCTTC. This gives the protein CASRPAGTDSYNEQFF.

A single count supports this clone. The chain links TRBV15 to TRBJ2-3; 8 bases line up with TRBD1. J was trimmed by 3 bases and V by 5 bases; bases with no gene match: 10. The CDR3 runs to 16 residues. Germline CDR1 and CDR2: LNHNV and YYDKDF (reference sequence). The DNA for the CDR3 is TGTGCCACCAGCTCGGGACAGGCACTCAGTACAGATACGCAGTATTTT. Translation gives CATSSGQALSTDTQYF.